This entry lists 29 T cell receptor beta chains sequenced from one sample in a study of OX40 agonist ivuxolimab in advanced cancers. Assay: immunoSEQ multiplex PCR; the TCRdb copy retains only in-frame clones and omits some. The sample consists of approximately 58,000 clones, around 86% of them appearing once. Sequencing was performed on CD4+ or CD8+ T cells sorted from blood, taken in a trial of the OX40 agonist ivuxolimab. The origin of the receptors is an adult with an advanced solid tumor such as melanoma, head and neck, liver or kidney cancer.

This chain connects TRBV5-6 to TRBJ2-5, with 13 bases aligning to TRBD2. CDR1 is SGHDT, CDR2 YYEEEE, per germline. With 5 bases clipped from V and 4 bases from J, the junction kept 8 bases outside the gene matches. The CDR3 sequence is 16 residues long. CDR3 loop: CASSSKTSGRGETQYF. For the CDR3, the DNA is TGTGCCAGCAGTTCAAAAACTAGCGGGAGGGGAGAGACCCAGTACTTC.

The gene calls are TRBV7-9 and TRBJ1-4, with 10 bases aligning to TRBD1. The CDR3 is made up of 17 amino acids. Germline trimming cut 5 bases from V and 7 bases from J; bases unmatched to any gene: 13. Germline loops: CDR1 SEHNR, CDR2 FQNEAQ (reference sequence). The CDR3 nucleotides are TGTGCCAGCAGCGACGACAGGGGGCCGACGAATCTTGAAAAACTGTTTTTT. Its protein product is CASSDDRGPTNLEKLFF.

There are a few counts of this clone. The chain combines TRBV18 with TRBJ1-1; maybe TRBD1 (5 bases). In germline, CDR1 is KGHSH, CDR2 LQKENI. The CDR3 covers 15 residues. V lost 3 bases, J lost 5 bases, and 16 bases lay in between. DNA for the CDR3: TGTGCCAGCTCACCGTTTGGGGGTAGCGAAACTGAAGCTTTCTTT. It encodes CASSPFGGSETEAFF.

The gene calls are TRBV19 and TRBJ1-2; D is undetermined. The CDR3 consists of 13 residues. V was trimmed by 6 bases and J by 2 bases, leaving 10 bases between them. Germline V lookup: CDR1 LNHDA, CDR2 SQIVND (reference sequence). The chain's CDR3 is CASRSGTNYGYTF. In nucleotides, the CDR3 is TGTGCCAGTAGATCGGGCACGAACTATGGCTACACCTTC.

This rearrangement joins TRBV7-2 to TRBJ2-1; tentatively, D is TRBD2 (6 bases). Germline assignment: CDR1 SGHTA and CDR2 FQGNSA. V shed 0 bases and J shed 6 bases, with 12 bases lying between them. This CDR3 region has 15 residues. CDR3 region: CASSLAFGSGNEQFF. The DNA for the CDR3 is TGTGCCAGCAGCTTAGCTTTCGGTAGCGGCAATGAGCAGTTCTTC.

V and J are TRBV10-3 and TRBJ1-2; 8 bases fit TRBD1. The CDR3 is 13 residues long. CDR1 and CDR2 (germline): ENHRY, SYGVKD. J gave up 6 bases and V 7 bases, and 7 bases lay outside the gene matches. CDR3 sequence: CAINGQGAHGYTF. The CDR3 bases are TGTGCCATCAATGGCCAGGGGGCGCATGGCTACACCTTC.

This chain uses TRBV7-8 with TRBJ1-1; TRBD1 matches 12 bases. CDR1 is SGHVS and CDR2 is FQNEAQ in the germline V gene. The CDR3 runs to 17 residues. The V and J ends lost 3 bases and 5 bases, in that order; junction bases with no gene match: 10. In DNA, the CDR3 is TGTGCCAGCAGCTTTATGCGGGACAGGGGGCTTCGGACTGAAGCTTTCTTT. This translates into CASSFMRDRGLRTEAFF.

CDR3 amino acids: CASSSPGAEQYF. CDR3 coding DNA: TGTGCCAGCAGTTCCCCGGGGGCCGAGCAGTACTTC. This chain uses TRBV28 with TRBJ2-7; D is perhaps TRBD1 or TRBD2 (6 bases each). Germline CDR1 reads MDHEN; CDR2 reads SYDVKM. The CDR3 has 12 amino acids. V lost 4 bases to trimming and J lost 6 bases, with 10 bases between them. The full variable domain, completed using reference TRBV28 and TRBJ2-7, is DVKVTQSSRYLVKRTGEKVFLECVQDMDHENMFWYRQDPGLGLRLIYFSYDVKMKEKGDIPEGYSVSREKKERFSLILESASTNQTSMYLCASSSPGAEQYFGPGTRLTVT.

This clone has only a few counts. This chain joins TRBV19 and TRBJ2-4; weak D call: TRBD2 (6 bases). The germline gives CDR1 LNHDA, CDR2 SQIVND (reference sequence). The CDR3 consists of 14 residues. The V gene lost 5 bases and the J gene lost 8 bases, with 16 bases spanning the gap. The CDR3 loop reads CASSRGLLTDIQYF. The CDR3 DNA is TGTGCCAGTAGTCGAGGACTACTCACAGACATTCAGTACTTC.

The CDR3 coding sequence is TGTGCCAGCAGTCTTCTGACTAGCGGGAGGCAGTACTTC. Translated, it gives CASSLLTSGRQYF. The chain carries TRBV28 and TRBJ2-7, with 12 bases fitting TRBD2. The CDR3 is 13 amino acids. The J segment lost 9 bases and the V segment lost 5 bases, leaving 5 bases of the junction unmatched. From germline, CDR1 is MDHEN and CDR2 SYDVKM.

J is TRBJ2-1 and V is TRBV5-1; the D is unclear. The ends were cut back, 4 bases at V and 7 bases at J, with 18 bases in the middle. CDR1 and CDR2 (germline): SGHRS, YFSETQ. This CDR3 spans 15 amino acids. CDR3 residues: CASSLGSNWVNEQFF. CDR3 coding DNA: TGCGCCAGCAGCCTCGGGTCTAATTGGGTTAATGAGCAGTTCTTC.

This chain joins TRBV7-6 and TRBJ2-7; TRBD1 might be the D (6 bases). This CDR3 contains 15 residues. V was clipped by 9 bases and J by 5 bases, with 23 bases between them. The germline V gene has CDR1 SGHVS and CDR2 FNYEAQ. DNA for the CDR3: TGTGCCAGTATCGACCCCGGGACATGTTCCCACGAGCAGTACTTC. Its protein is CASIDPGTCSHEQYF.

The chain recombines TRBV7-2 with TRBJ1-5; the match to TRBD1 covers 7 bases. Germline values: CDR1 SGHTA, CDR2 FQGNSA. The CDR3 is 14 amino acids. Losses at the gene ends were 4 bases for V and 4 bases for J; bases not matched to a gene: 4. This CDR3 is CASSWRQGNQPQHF. The CDR3 region has the DNA TGTGCCAGCAGCTGGCGACAGGGTAATCAGCCCCAGCATTTT.

V and J are TRBV5-4 and TRBJ1-2; TRBD1 aligns across 9 bases. Trimming at V came to 3 bases and at J to 4 bases, leaving 7 bases not matched to a gene. This CDR3 comprises 15 residues. The germline V gene encodes CDR1 SGHNT and CDR2 YYREEE (reference sequence). For the CDR3, the DNA is TGTGCCAGCAGCTCCCCGGGACAGGGAGGCTATGGCTACACCTTC. Amino acids: CASSSPGQGGYGYTF.

The chain links TRBV6-1 to TRBJ1-2, with unresolved D. The CDR3 length is 14 residues. V dropped 3 bases and J dropped 4 bases, with 12 bases sitting between them. The germline CDR1 and CDR2 sequences are MNHNS and SASEGT. The CDR3 DNA reads TGTGCCAGCAGTGACCAGACGGACCTCTATGGCTACACCTTC. Translating gives CASSDQTDLYGYTF.

Only a few counts were recorded for this clone. The rearrangement joins TRBV6-6 to TRBJ2-7; TRBD1 aligns across 8 bases. Germline V gene sequence: CDR1 MNHNY, CDR2 SVGAGI (reference sequence). The CDR3 loop spans 14 amino acids. Losses at the gene ends were 2 bases for V and 3 bases for J; bases not matched to a gene: 3. The CDR3 DNA sequence: TGTGCCAGCAGTTACCGGACAGGGAACTACGAGCAGTACTTC. Translating gives CASSYRTGNYEQYF.

The chain links TRBV7-2 to TRBJ2-5; D gene unclear. Germline V gene data show CDR1 as SGHTA and CDR2 as FQGNSA. V lost 2 bases to trimming and J lost 6 bases, with 10 bases between them. The CDR3 is 13 residues long. CDR3 loop: CASSLSDGQTQYF. The CDR3 nucleotides are TGTGCCAGCAGCTTATCAGACGGACAGACCCAGTACTTC.

The chain joins TRBV18 to TRBJ2-7; D gene ambiguous. This CDR3 contains 13 residues. Germline V gene data show CDR1 as KGHSH and CDR2 as LQKENI. V was trimmed by 2 bases and J by 2 bases, leaving 7 bases between them. CDR3 sequence reads: CASSPSGTYEQYF. The CDR3 nucleotides read TGTGCCAGCTCACCATCAGGCACCTACGAGCAGTACTTC.

This chain links TRBV4-2 with TRBJ2-1, with 9 bases aligning to TRBD2. CDR3 length: 18 amino acids. V gave up 0 bases and J gave up 4 bases; unmatched junction bases: 10. Germline V CDR1 and CDR2: LGHNA, YNFKEQ. CDR3 sequence: CASSQDDPGTSLYNEQFF. In DNA form, the CDR3 reads TGTGCCAGCAGCCAAGATGACCCCGGGACTAGCCTGTACAATGAGCAGTTCTTC.

This chain links TRBV27 with TRBJ2-5; 9 bases agree with TRBD1. The germline CDR1 and CDR2 sequences are MNHEY and SMNVEV (reference sequence). V shed 2 bases and J 5 bases; nucleotides not matched to a gene: 6. The CDR3 covers 15 residues. CDR3 region: CASSLEQGAWETQYF. The CDR3 coding sequence is TGTGCCAGCAGTTTAGAACAGGGGGCTTGGGAGACCCAGTACTTC.

The gene calls are TRBV9 and TRBJ2-7; D perhaps matches TRBD2 (6 bases). Germline lookup yields CDR1 SGDLS and CDR2 YYNGEE. CDR3 length: 15 residues. Trimming stripped 0 bases from V and 2 bases from J, with 12 bases between. CDR3 nucleotide sequence: TGTGCCAGCAGCGTAGGTTGGACTAAAGCCTACGAGCAGTACTTC. Translating gives CASSVGWTKAYEQYF. Combining the CDR3 with reference TRBV9 and TRBJ2-7 gives the whole variable domain DSGVTQTPKHLITATGQRVTLRCSPRSGDLSVYWYQQSLDQGLQFLIQYYNGEERAKGNILERFSAQQFPDLHSELNLSSLELGDSALYFCASSVGWTKAYEQYFGPGTRLTVT.

V usage is TRBV27 and J usage is TRBJ1-2; possible D gene TRBD1, 5 bases. V lost 0 bases to trimming and J lost 5 bases, with 13 bases between them. The CDR3 runs 15 residues. Germline assignment: CDR1 MNHEY and CDR2 SMNVEV (reference sequence). The CDR3 DNA follows: TGTGCCAGCAGTTTATCGGTCCAGGGAGGTTATGGCTACACCTTC. It translates to CASSLSVQGGYGYTF.

The chain uses TRBV11-3 and TRBJ2-1, with TRBD1 matching over 7 bases. The CDR3 has 17 residues. CDR1 and CDR2 from the germline V gene are SGHNT and YENEEA. The V gene end was trimmed by 0 bases and the J gene end by 2 bases; junction bases not matched to a gene: 7. As DNA, the CDR3 is TGTGCCAGCAGCTTAGATGGTCGGCAGGGGGCCTACAATGAGCAGTTCTTC. Translation gives CASSLDGRQGAYNEQFF.

This chain joins TRBV19 and TRBJ2-1; 7 nucleotides match TRBD2. This CDR3 contains 15 residues. Germline CDR1 is LNHDA and CDR2 is SQIVND (reference sequence). J lost 6 bases, V lost 3 bases, and 8 bases had no gene match. CDR3 loop: CASSIKGTTSNEQFF. For the CDR3, the DNA is TGTGCCAGTAGTATTAAAGGGACTACCAGCAATGAGCAGTTCTTC.

In its sample, this clone was seen a few times. The rearrangement uses TRBV7-2 and TRBJ1-5; the match to TRBD1 covers 8 bases. V lost 5 bases to trimming and J lost 7 bases; unmatched junction nucleotides: 10. Germline CDR1 is SGHTA and CDR2 is FQGNSA. This CDR3 is built from 15 residues. CDR3: CASSERQGLVQPQHF. CDR3 nucleotide sequence: TGTGCCAGCAGCGAGCGACAGGGGTTGGTGCAGCCCCAGCATTTT. The variable domain in full, with the rest retrieved from reference TRBV7-2 and TRBJ1-5, is GAGVSQSPSNKVTEKGKDVELRCDPISGHTALYWYRQSLGQGLEFLIYFQGNSAPDKSGLPSDRFSAERTGGSVSTLTIQRTQQEDSAVYLCASSERQGLVQPQHFGDGTRLSIL.

A single count supports this clone. One junction end does not reproduce the germline sequence, and a read error may be involved. The chain joins TRBV19 to TRBJ1-2; 9 bases agree with TRBD1. The CDR3 totals 13 residues. Germline-derived CDR1 and CDR2 are LNHDA and SQIVND (reference sequence). The CDR3 nucleotides read TGTGCCAGTAGTCCCCGGGACAGGGTGAGACGATACTTC. Translated, it gives CASSPRDRVRRYF. Combining the CDR3 with reference TRBV19 and TRBJ1-2 gives the whole variable domain DGGITQSPKYLFRKEGQNVTLSCEQNLNHDAMYWYRQDPGQGLRLIYYSQIVNDFQKGDIAEGYSVSREKKESFPLTVTSAQKNPTAFYLCASSPRDRVRRYFGSGTRLTVV.

This clone was recorded a few times. The rearrangement links TRBV7-2 to TRBJ2-7; no clear D. Germline V gene lookup returns CDR1 SGHTA and CDR2 FQGNSA. The CDR3 covers 11 residues. Trimming took off 4 bases at V and 7 bases at J, with 8 bases between the two ends. CDR3 in amino acids: CASSSLVEQYF. In nucleotides, the CDR3 is TGTGCCAGCAGCTCCTTGGTGGAGCAGTACTTC.

In its sample, this clone was seen a few times. The V and J genes are TRBV5-4 and TRBJ1-2, with D hard to call. Germline V gene data show CDR1 as SGHNT and CDR2 as YYREEE (reference sequence). CDR3 length: 11 residues. Trimming cost V 4 bases and J 2 bases, with 3 bases left between them. CDR3 bases: TGTGCCAGCAGCGCGAACTATGGCTACACCTTC. It codes for CASSANYGYTF.

CDR3 DNA: TGTGCCAGCACCCCGGCAGCCAGCTACGAGCAGTACTTC. Amino acid sequence: CASTPAASYEQYF. This chain links TRBV6-5 with TRBJ2-5; D is unresolved. Gene TRBJ2-7 matches the end of the DNA better, so the J call may be wrong. The CDR3 length is 13 residues. CDR1 is MNHEY and CDR2 is SVGAGI in the germline V gene.